The 15 T cell receptor beta chains given below trace back to one sample, sequenced in a study of cytomegalovirus exposure and HLA in healthy donors. The PCR made use of 60 Vbeta and 13 Jbeta primers. The repertoire was sequenced with immunoSEQ multiplex PCR; TCRdb's copy has only in-frame clones and lacks some. The profile shows over 200,000 clones, 80% to 90% of them singletons. Sequenced: PBMCs. The receptors stem from a woman aged 18-35 years in good health and CMV-seronegative.

This rearrangement joins TRBV18 to TRBJ1-3; weak D call: TRBD1 (6 bases). V lost 6 bases to trimming and J lost 4 bases, with 16 bases between them. Germline V gene sequence: CDR1 KGHSH, CDR2 LQKENI. The CDR3 spans 15 residues. The CDR3 loop reads CASSRVQGLGNTIYF. The CDR3 nucleotides are TGTGCCAGCTCTCGAGTCCAGGGGTTGGGAAACACCATATATTTT.

The gene calls are TRBV5-4 and TRBJ2-7; tentative D call: TRBD2 (6 bases). Germline V gene sequence: CDR1 SGHNT, CDR2 YYREEE (reference sequence). V was shortened by 3 bases and J by 11 bases, with 15 bases between the two germline ends. The CDR3 sequence is 12 residues long. The CDR3, as DNA: TGTGCCAGCAGCTGGAGGGACCGATGGGAGTACTTC. It yields the protein CASSWRDRWEYF.

CDR3 amino acids: CASSIADSNTEAFF. The CDR3 bases are TGTGCCAGCTCAATCGCAGACAGCAACACTGAAGCTTTCTTT. The chain recombines TRBV18 with TRBJ1-1; possible D gene TRBD1, 5 bases. The CDR3 length is 14 residues. The ends were cut back, 5 bases at V and 2 bases at J, with 12 bases in the middle. Germline values: CDR1 KGHSH, CDR2 LQKENI.

V and J are TRBV7-2 and TRBJ2-1; 8 bases line up with TRBD2. Unmatched junction bases numbered 8, after V lost 0 bases and J lost 10 bases. Germline V gene sequence: CDR1 SGHTA, CDR2 FQGNSA. The length of the CDR3 is 15 residues. CDR3 sequence reads: CASSLASTREGEQFF. CDR3 coding DNA: TGTGCCAGCAGCTTAGCGAGCACCCGGGAGGGGGAGCAGTTCTTC. The full variable domain, in which reference TRBV7-2 and TRBJ2-1 provide the parts outside the CDR3, is GAGVSQSPSNKVTEKGKDVELRCDPISGHTALYWYRQSLGQGLEFLIYFQGNSAPDKSGLPSDRFSAERTGGSVSTLTIQRTQQEDSAVYLCASSLASTREGEQFFGPGTRLTVL.

The V call is TRBV6-5, the J call TRBJ2-7; 11 bases are a match to TRBD1. The germline V gene encodes CDR1 MNHEY and CDR2 SVGAGI. There are 15 residues in the CDR3. V dropped 2 bases and J dropped 4; count of bases not matched to a gene: 4. This CDR3 reads CASSYTGTGGYEQYF. CDR3 in DNA: TGTGCCAGCAGTTACACCGGGACAGGGGGATACGAGCAGTACTTC.

This chain uses TRBV10-3 with TRBJ2-1; D not resolved. Trimming took off 2 bases at V and 6 bases at J, with 5 bases between the two ends. Germline assignment: CDR1 ENHRY and CDR2 SYGVKD. The CDR3 runs to 12 residues. CDR3 nucleotides: TGTGCCATCAGTGAGCTGGCCAATGAGCAGTTCTTC. This gives the protein CAISELANEQFF.

The V call is TRBV5-1, the J call TRBJ2-2; 10 positions match TRBD2. Germline V gene sequence: CDR1 SGHRS, CDR2 YFSETQ. The CDR3 spans 18 residues. The trim removed 3 bases at V and 0 bases at J, leaving 8 bases unmatched. The CDR3 sequence is CASSSDHGLAANTGELFF. The CDR3 bases are TGCGCCAGCAGCTCAGACCACGGACTAGCGGCGAACACCGGGGAGCTGTTTTTT. Combining the CDR3 with reference TRBV5-1 and TRBJ2-2 gives the whole variable domain KAGVTQTPRYLIKTRGQQVTLSCSPISGHRSVSWYQQTPGQGLQFLFEYFSETQRNKGNFPGRFSGRQFSNSRSEMNVSTLELGDSALYLCASSSDHGLAANTGELFFGEGSRLTVL.

The chain uses TRBV25-1 and TRBJ1-1; no clear D gene. The germline gives CDR1 MGHDK, CDR2 SYGVNS. Trimming stripped 5 bases from V and 6 bases from J, with 16 bases between. This CDR3 has 14 amino acids. The CDR3 protein is CASSPPGEGSEAFF. The CDR3 bases are TGTGCCAGCAGTCCCCCAGGAGAGGGCTCTGAAGCTTTCTTT.

The rearrangement joins TRBV7-2 to TRBJ1-1, with TRBD1 matching 8 bases. With V trimmed by 4 bases and J by 2 bases, 6 bases remained unmatched. From germline, CDR1 is SGHTA and CDR2 FQGNSA. The CDR3 loop spans 15 amino acids. CDR3 DNA: TGTGCCAGCAGCTCGTACAGGGGGGTTAACACTGAAGCTTTCTTT. The encoded protein is CASSSYRGVNTEAFF.

CDR3 sequence (DNA): TGCGCCAGCAGCGTCACAGGGGACGATTTAGGTGGCTACACCTTC. Translated: CASSVTGDDLGGYTF. This chain uses TRBV5-1 with TRBJ1-2, with 7 nucleotides matching TRBD1. V trimming: 4 bases; J trimming: 7 bases; junction bases outside the gene matches: 13. Germline V CDR1 and CDR2: SGHRS, YFSETQ. The CDR3 is made up of 15 amino acids. Together with reference TRBV5-1 and TRBJ1-2, the CDR3 gives the full variable domain: KAGVTQTPRYLIKTRGQQVTLSCSPISGHRSVSWYQQTPGQGLQFLFEYFSETQRNKGNFPGRFSGRQFSNSRSEMNVSTLELGDSALYLCASSVTGDDLGGYTFGSGTRLTVV.

The V and J genes are TRBV2 and TRBJ1-1, with D uncertain. Germline V CDR1 and CDR2: SNHLY, FYNNEI. Between the trimmed V and J ends, which lost 6 bases and 1 base, there was a span of 15 bases. CDR3 size: 15 residues. The DNA of the CDR3 is TGTGCCAGCAGCCCACCGGGGATCACGAACACTGAAGCTTTCTTT. This codes for CASSPPGITNTEAFF.

This chain connects TRBV11-2 to TRBJ2-3; 7 bases agree with TRBD2. CDR1 and CDR2 (germline): SGHAT, FQNNGV. The ends lost 4 bases at V and 0 bases at J; junction bases unmatched: 1. The CDR3 contains 14 residues. The CDR3 nucleotides are TGTGCCAGCAGCTGGGGGGGTAGCACAGATACGCAGTATTTT. Protein product: CASSWGGSTDTQYF.

This clone appeared a few times. V is TRBV13 and J is TRBJ2-7; TRBD1 matches at 10 bases. The germline V gene has CDR1 PRHDT and CDR2 FYEKMQ (reference sequence). Unmatched junction bases numbered 9, after V lost 5 bases and J lost 5 bases. This CDR3 comprises 15 residues. For the CDR3, the DNA is TGTGCCAGCAGCCCCCGGGACAGGGGACGAAACGAGCAGTACTTC. Its translation is CASSPRDRGRNEQYF. Full variable domain (rest looked up from reference TRBV13 and TRBJ2-7): AAGVIQSPRHLIKEKRETATLKCYPIPRHDTVYWYQQGPGQDPQFLISFYEKMQSDKGSIPDRFSAQQFSDYHSELNMSSLELGDSALYFCASSPRDRGRNEQYFGPGTRLTVT.

The genes are TRBV4-3 and TRBJ1-3; 9 bases line up with TRBD1. After removal of 2 bases from V and 7 bases from J, the junction contained 18 bases not matched to a gene. Germline CDR1 reads LGHNA; CDR2 reads YSLEER. This CDR3 comprises 19 residues. In DNA form, the CDR3 reads TGCGCCAGCAGCCAAACCGGGACAGGGTCAGGTTCAGTGCGGAACACCATATATTTT. Translation gives CASSQTGTGSGSVRNTIYF.

V is TRBV4-1 and J is TRBJ1-2; 9 bases align to TRBD1. The germline CDR1 and CDR2 sequences are MGHRA and YSYEKL. Trimming removed 1 base from V and 5 bases from J; junction bases left unmatched: 2. The CDR3 sequence is 14 residues long. The CDR3 nucleotides are TGCGCCAGCAGCCAAGTAGGACAGGGGTATGGCTACACCTTC. It codes for CASSQVGQGYGYTF.